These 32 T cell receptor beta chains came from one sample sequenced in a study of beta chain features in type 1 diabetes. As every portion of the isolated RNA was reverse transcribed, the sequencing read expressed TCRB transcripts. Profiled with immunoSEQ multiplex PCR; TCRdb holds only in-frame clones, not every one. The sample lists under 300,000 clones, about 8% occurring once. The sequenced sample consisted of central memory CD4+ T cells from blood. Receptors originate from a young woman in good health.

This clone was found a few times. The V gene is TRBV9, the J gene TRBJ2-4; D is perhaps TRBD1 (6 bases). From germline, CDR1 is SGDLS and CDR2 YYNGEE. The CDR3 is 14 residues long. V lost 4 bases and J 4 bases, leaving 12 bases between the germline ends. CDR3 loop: CASSNRQEKNIQYF. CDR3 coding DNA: TGTGCCAGCAGCAATCGACAGGAAAAAAACATTCAGTACTTC.

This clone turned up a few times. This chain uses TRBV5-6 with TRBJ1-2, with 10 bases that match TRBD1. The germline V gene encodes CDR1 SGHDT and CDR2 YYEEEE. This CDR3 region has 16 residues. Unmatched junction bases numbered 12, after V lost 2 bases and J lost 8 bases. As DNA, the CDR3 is TGTGCCAGCAGCTTAGGGGCCCGACAGGGGGCAGAGGGCTACACCTTC. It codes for CASSLGARQGAEGYTF.

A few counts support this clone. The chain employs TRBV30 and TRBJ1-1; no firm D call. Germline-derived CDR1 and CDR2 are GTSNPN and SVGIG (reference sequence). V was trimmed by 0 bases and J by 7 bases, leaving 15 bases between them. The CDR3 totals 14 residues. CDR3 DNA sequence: TGTGCCTGGAGTGTTGGCCAGGAAGGGAGTGAAGCTTTCTTT. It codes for CAWSVGQEGSEAFF.

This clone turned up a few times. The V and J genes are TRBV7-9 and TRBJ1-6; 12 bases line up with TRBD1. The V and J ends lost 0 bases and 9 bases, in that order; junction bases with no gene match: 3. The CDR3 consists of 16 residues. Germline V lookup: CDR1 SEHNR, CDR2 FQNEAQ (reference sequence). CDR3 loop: CASSLATGQGASPLHF. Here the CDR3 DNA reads TGTGCCAGCAGCTTAGCGACGGGACAGGGGGCTTCACCCCTCCACTTT.

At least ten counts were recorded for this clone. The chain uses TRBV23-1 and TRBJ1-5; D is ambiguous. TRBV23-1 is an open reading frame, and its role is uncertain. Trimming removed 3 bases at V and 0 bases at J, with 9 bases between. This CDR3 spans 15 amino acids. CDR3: CASSHPSYSNQPQHF. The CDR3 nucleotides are TGCGCCAGCAGTCACCCCAGTTATAGCAATCAGCCCCAGCATTTT.

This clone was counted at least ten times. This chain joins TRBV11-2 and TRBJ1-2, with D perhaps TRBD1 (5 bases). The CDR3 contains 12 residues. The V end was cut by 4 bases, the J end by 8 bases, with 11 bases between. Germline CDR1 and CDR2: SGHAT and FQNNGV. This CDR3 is CASSSQGYGYTF. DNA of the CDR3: TGTGCCAGCAGCTCGCAGGGCTACGGCTACACCTTC.

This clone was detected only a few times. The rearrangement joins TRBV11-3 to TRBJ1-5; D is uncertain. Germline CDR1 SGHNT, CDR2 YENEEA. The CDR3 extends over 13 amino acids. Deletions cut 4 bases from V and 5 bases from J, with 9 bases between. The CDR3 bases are TGTGCCAGCAGCTACCGAGGCGATCAGCCCCAGCATTTT. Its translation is CASSYRGDQPQHF.

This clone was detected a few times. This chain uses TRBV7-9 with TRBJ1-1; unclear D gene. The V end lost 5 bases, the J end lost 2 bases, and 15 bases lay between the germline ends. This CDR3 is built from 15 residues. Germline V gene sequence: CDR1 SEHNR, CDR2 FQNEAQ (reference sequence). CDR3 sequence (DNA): TGTGCCAGCAGCCTTCTTGGACCCGCCAACACTGAAGCTTTCTTT. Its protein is CASSLLGPANTEAFF.

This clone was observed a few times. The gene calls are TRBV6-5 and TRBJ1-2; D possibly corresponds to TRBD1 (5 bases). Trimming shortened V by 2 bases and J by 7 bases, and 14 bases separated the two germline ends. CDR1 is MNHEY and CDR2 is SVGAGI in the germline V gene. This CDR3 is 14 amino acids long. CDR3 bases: TGTGCCAGCAGTTACGACCGGACCCAGGGTGGCTACACCTTC. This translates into CASSYDRTQGGYTF.

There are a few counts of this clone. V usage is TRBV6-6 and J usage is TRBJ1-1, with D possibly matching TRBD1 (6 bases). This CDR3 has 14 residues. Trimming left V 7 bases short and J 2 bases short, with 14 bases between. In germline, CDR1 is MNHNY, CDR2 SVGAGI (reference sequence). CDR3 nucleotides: TGTGCCAGCACTATCGGGGGGGGCAACACTGAAGCTTTCTTT. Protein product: CASTIGGGNTEAFF.

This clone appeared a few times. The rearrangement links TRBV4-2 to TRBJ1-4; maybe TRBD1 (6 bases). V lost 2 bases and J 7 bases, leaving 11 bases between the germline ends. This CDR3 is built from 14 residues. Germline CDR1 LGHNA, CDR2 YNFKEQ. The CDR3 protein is CASSQQGHTEKLFF. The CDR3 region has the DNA TGTGCCAGCAGCCAACAGGGACATACTGAAAAACTGTTTTTT.

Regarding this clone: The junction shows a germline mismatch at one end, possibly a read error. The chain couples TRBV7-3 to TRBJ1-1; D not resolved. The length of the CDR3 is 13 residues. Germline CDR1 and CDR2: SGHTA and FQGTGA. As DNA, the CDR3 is TGTGCCAGCCGCTTCCGGGAGAACACTGAAGCTTTCTTT. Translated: CASRFRENTEAFF.

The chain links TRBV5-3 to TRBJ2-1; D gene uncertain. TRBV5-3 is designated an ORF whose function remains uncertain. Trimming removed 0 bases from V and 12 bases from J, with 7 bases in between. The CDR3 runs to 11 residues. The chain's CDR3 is CARSLAGVQFF. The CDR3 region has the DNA TGTGCCAGAAGCTTGGCAGGAGTGCAGTTCTTC.

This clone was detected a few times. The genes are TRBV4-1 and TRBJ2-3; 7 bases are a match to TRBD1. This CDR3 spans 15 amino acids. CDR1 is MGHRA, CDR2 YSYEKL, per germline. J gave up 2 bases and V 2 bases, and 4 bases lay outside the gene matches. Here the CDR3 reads CASSQLDRDTDTQYF. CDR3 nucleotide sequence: TGCGCCAGCAGCCAACTAGACAGGGACACAGATACGCAGTATTTT.

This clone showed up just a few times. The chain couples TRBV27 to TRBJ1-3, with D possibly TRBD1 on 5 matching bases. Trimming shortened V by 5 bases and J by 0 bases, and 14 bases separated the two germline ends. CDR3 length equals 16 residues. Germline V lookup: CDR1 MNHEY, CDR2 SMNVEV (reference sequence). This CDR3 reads CASSRGGQSSGNTIYF. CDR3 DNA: TGTGCCAGCAGTCGCGGGGGTCAGAGCTCTGGAAACACCATATATTTT.

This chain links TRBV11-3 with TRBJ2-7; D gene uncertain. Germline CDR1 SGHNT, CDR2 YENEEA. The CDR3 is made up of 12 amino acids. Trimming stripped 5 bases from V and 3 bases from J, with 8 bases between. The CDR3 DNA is TGTGCCAGCAGCAGGGTTCACTACGAGCAGTACTTC. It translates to CASSRVHYEQYF.

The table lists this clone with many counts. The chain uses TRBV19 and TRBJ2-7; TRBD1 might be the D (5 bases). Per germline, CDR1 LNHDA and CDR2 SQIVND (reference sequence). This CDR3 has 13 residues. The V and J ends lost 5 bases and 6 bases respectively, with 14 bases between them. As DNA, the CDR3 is TGTGCCAGTAGTCAAAACCAGGGTATCGAGCAGTACTTC. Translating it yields CASSQNQGIEQYF.

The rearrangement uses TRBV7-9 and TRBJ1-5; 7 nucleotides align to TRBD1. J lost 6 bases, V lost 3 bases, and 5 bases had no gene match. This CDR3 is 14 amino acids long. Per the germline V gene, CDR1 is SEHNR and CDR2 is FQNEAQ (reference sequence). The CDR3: CASSLGDRPQPQHF. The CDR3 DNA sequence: TGTGCCAGCAGCTTGGGGGACAGACCTCAGCCCCAGCATTTT.

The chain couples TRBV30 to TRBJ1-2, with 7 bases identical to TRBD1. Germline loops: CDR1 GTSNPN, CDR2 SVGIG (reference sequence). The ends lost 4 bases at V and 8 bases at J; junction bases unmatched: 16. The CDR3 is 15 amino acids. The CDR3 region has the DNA TGTGCCTGGAATACCCAGCTGACAGGGTCGGGCGGCTACACCTTC. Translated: CAWNTQLTGSGGYTF.

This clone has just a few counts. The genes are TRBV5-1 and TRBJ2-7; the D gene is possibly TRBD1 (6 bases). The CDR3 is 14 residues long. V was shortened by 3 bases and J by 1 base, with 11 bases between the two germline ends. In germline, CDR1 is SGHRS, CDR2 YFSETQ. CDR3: CASSCGQPSYEQYV. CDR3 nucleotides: TGCGCCAGCAGCTGTGGACAGCCTTCCTACGAGCAGTACGTC.

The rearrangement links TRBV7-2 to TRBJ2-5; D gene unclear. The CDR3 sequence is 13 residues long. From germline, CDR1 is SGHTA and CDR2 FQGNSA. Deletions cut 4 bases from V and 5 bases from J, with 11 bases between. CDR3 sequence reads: CASSSVHGETQYF. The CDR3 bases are TGTGCCAGCAGCTCAGTCCACGGGGAGACCCAGTACTTC.

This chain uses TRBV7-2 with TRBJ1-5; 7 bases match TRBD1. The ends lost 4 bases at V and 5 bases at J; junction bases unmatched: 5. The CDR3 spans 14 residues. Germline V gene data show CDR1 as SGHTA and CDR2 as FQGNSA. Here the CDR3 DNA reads TGTGCCAGCAGCTCCACAGGGGCATATCAGCCCCAGCATTTT. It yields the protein CASSSTGAYQPQHF.

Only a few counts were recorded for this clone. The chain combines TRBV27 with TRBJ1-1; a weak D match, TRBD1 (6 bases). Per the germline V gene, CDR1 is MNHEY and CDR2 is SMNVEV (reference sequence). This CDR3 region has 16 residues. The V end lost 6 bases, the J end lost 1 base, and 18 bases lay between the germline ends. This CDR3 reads CASRSTRRGPNTEAFF. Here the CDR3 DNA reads TGTGCCAGCAGGAGTACCCGCAGGGGTCCGAACACTGAAGCTTTCTTT.

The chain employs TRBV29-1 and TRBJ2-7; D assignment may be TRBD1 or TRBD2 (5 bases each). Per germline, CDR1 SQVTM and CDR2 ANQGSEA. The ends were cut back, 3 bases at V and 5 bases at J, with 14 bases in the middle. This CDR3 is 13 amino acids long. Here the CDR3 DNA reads TGCAGCGTTGACCCAGGGACGTCCCACGAGCAGTACTTC. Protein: CSVDPGTSHEQYF.

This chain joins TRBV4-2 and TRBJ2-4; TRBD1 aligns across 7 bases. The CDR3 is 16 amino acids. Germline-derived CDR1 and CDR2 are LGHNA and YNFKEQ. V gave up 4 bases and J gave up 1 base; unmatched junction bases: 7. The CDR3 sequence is CASSPATGVAKNIQYF. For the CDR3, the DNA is TGTGCCAGCAGCCCGGCAACAGGGGTGGCCAAAAACATTCAGTACTTC.

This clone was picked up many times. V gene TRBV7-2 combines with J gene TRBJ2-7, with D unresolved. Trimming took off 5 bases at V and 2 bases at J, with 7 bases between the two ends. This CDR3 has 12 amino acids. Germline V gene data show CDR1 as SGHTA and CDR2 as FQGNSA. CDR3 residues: CASSQRPYEQYF. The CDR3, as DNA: TGTGCCAGCAGCCAGAGACCCTACGAGCAGTACTTC.

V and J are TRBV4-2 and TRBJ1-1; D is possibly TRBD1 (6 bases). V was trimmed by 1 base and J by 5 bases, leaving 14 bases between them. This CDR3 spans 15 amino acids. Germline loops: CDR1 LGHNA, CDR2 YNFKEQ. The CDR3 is CASSQVSQGRTEAFF. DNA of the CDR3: TGTGCCAGCAGCCAAGTGTCGCAGGGGAGGACTGAAGCTTTCTTT.

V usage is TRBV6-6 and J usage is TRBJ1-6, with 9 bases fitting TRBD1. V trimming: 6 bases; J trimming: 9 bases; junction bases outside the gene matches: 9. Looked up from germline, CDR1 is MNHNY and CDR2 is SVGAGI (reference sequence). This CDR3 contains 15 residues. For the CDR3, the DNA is TGTGCCAGCAGGTTCAGGGACAGGGCAAGTTCACCCCTCCACTTT. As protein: CASRFRDRASSPLHF.

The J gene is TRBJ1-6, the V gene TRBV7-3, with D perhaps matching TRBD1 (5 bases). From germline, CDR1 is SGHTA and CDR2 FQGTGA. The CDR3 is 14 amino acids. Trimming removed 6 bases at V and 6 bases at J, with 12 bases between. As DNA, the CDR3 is TGTGCCAGCAGTCATGGGGCCGCTAATTCACCCCTCCACTTT. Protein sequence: CASSHGAANSPLHF.

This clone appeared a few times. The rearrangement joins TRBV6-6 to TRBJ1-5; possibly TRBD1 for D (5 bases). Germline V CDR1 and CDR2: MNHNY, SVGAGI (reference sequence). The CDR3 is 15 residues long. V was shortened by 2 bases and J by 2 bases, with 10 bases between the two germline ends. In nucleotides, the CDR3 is TGTGCCAGCAGTTACGGTGGGACTGGCAATCAGCCCCAGCATTTT. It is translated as CASSYGGTGNQPQHF.

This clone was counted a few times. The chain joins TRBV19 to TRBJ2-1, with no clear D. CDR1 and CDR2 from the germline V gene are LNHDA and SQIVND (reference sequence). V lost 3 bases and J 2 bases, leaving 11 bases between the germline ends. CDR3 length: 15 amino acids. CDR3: CASSIILSTYNEQFF. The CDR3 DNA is TGTGCCAGTAGTATTATATTATCCACCTACAATGAGCAGTTCTTC. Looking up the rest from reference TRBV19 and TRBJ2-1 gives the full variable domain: DGGITQSPKYLFRKEGQNVTLSCEQNLNHDAMYWYRQDPGQGLRLIYYSQIVNDFQKGDIAEGYSVSREKKESFPLTVTSAQKNPTAFYLCASSIILSTYNEQFFGPGTRLTVL.

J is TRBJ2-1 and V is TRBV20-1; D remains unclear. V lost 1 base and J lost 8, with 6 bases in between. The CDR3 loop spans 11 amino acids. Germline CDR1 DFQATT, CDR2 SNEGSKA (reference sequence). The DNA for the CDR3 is TGCAGTGCTAGAGTTTTGTATGAGCAGTTCTTC. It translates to CSARVLYEQFF.